These 15 T cell receptor beta chains were sequenced from one sample in a study of molecular identifiers for immune sequencing clone quantification. TCRdb fed the PCR reads into MiXCR, producing one record per CDR3 protein. The repertoire holds nearly 55,000 distinct CDR3 sequences, with about a third as singletons. The sequencing input was naive CD8+ T cells from blood, with Jurkat cell RNA spiked in. Subset given: FACS-sorted CD8+CD4-CCR7+CD45RA+ naive T cells. The source is a human donor in good health. Some libraries in this study had Jurkat cell RNA spiked in.

The V and J genes are TRBV7-8 and TRBJ2-3; D gene uncertain. Germline values: CDR1 SGHVS, CDR2 FQNEAQ. Trimming pared 4 bases from V and 4 bases from J, leaving 6 bases between. This CDR3 is built from 12 residues. The CDR3: CASSYVADTQYF. For the CDR3, the DNA is TGTGCCAGCAGCTATGTCGCAGATACGCAGTATTTT. The variable domain in full, completed from reference TRBV7-8 and TRBJ2-3, reads GAGVSQSPRYKVAKRGQDVALRCDPISGHVSLFWYQQALGQGPEFLTYFQNEAQLDKSGLPSDRFFAERPEGSVSTLKIQRTQQEDSAVYLCASSYVADTQYFGPGTRLTVL.

This clonotype rates as medium-sized. The chain joins TRBV28 to TRBJ2-7; D is undetermined. CDR1 MDHEN and CDR2 SYDVKM come from the germline V gene. The CDR3 runs to 16 residues. V was clipped by 5 bases and J by 2 bases, with 19 bases between them. CDR3 bases: TGTGCCAGCAGTCCCATCAGGACGGAAACTGCCTACGAGCAGTACTTC. Its protein product is CASSPIRTETAYEQYF.

Comments on this clonotype: This may be a read error, as it is one base from a much larger clone. The chain uses TRBV7-6 and TRBJ2-5; 8 bases fit TRBD1. The ends lost 3 bases at V and 4 bases at J; junction bases unmatched: 7. Germline assignment: CDR1 SGHVS and CDR2 FNYEAQ. The CDR3 is 15 amino acids. As DNA, the CDR3 is TGTGCCAGCAGCTTGCTAGACAGGGGTGGAGAGACCCAGTACTTC. It translates to CASSLLDRGGETQYF.

This clonotype came up once. An end of the junction differs from the germline gene, which may be a read error. The chain recombines TRBV5-3 with TRBJ2-2; a possible D gene is TRBD2 (5 bases). Being an ORF, TRBV5-3 has a function that is uncertain. This CDR3 comprises 15 residues. The CDR3 bases are TGTGCCAGCAGCTCAGGACTGCCAAACACCGGGGAGCTGTTATTT. Its translation: CASSSGLPNTGELLF.

The chain uses TRBV29-1 and TRBJ2-7; TRBD2 is a possible D gene (5 bases). The germline gives CDR1 SQVTM, CDR2 ANQGSEA. The CDR3 is made up of 13 amino acids. V was clipped by 2 bases and J by 3 bases, with 11 bases between them. The CDR3 nucleotides read TGCAGCGTTGAACGAGGAGACTACTACGAGCAGTACTTC. This codes for CSVERGDYYEQYF.

Note on this clonotype: This may be a read error, as it is one base from a much larger clone. Lacking the conserved final phenylalanine or tryptophan, this CDR3 likely reflects a read error. The rearrangement uses TRBV7-9 and TRBJ2-2; no firm D call. Per germline, CDR1 SEHNR and CDR2 FQNEAQ (reference sequence). Trimming stripped 3 bases from V and 2 bases from J, with 4 bases between. The CDR3 loop spans 13 amino acids. CDR3 DNA: TGTGCCAGCAGCTTCGGTAACACCGGGGAGCTGTTTATT. Residues: CASSFGNTGELFI.

This clonotype was seen only a few times. The chain recombines TRBV12-3 or TRBV12-4 with TRBJ2-7; the match to TRBD1 covers 10 bases. There are 14 residues in the CDR3. V gave up 6 bases and J gave up 5 bases; unmatched junction bases: 7. The CDR3 sequence: CASSIWGQGHEQYF. The CDR3 DNA sequence: TGTGCCAGCAGCATTTGGGGACAGGGGCACGAGCAGTACTTC.

This clonotype was found a few times. The genes are TRBV20-1 and TRBJ2-3; D is unclear. The V gene's germline CDR1 is DFQATT and CDR2 SNEGSKA (reference sequence). There are 12 residues in the CDR3. V lost 0 bases and J 5 bases, leaving 6 bases between the germline ends. CDR3: CSAREQLDTQYF. In nucleotides, the CDR3 is TGCAGTGCTAGAGAGCAGTTAGATACGCAGTATTTT.

This clonotype was recorded at least ten times. V gene TRBV28 combines with J gene TRBJ2-7; 11 bases fit TRBD2. V lost 4 bases to trimming and J lost 0 bases; unmatched junction nucleotides: 8. Looked up from germline, CDR1 is MDHEN and CDR2 is SYDVKM. The CDR3 consists of 17 residues. Here the CDR3 DNA reads TGTGCCAGCAGTTCCCGCATACTAGCGGGAGACTCCTACGAGCAGTACTTC. Translated, it gives CASSSRILAGDSYEQYF. The full variable domain, rest sourced from reference TRBV28 and TRBJ2-7, is DVKVTQSSRYLVKRTGEKVFLECVQDMDHENMFWYRQDPGLGLRLIYFSYDVKMKEKGDIPEGYSVSREKKERFSLILESASTNQTSMYLCASSSRILAGDSYEQYFGPGTRLTVT.

This clonotype was seen many times. The chain's CDR3 is CASSLSDRRTDTQYF. In DNA form, the CDR3 reads TGTGCCAGCAGCTTATCGGACAGGAGAACAGATACGCAGTATTTT. The chain joins TRBV7-6 to TRBJ2-3, with 7 nucleotides matching TRBD1. The CDR3 extends over 15 amino acids. V gave up 2 bases and J gave up 3 bases; unmatched junction bases: 5. Germline V gives CDR1 SGHVS, CDR2 FNYEAQ.

In the case of this clonotype: This may come from a read error, since a much larger clone is one base off. The CDR3 is CSGQGANVLTF. Here the CDR3 DNA reads TGCAGCGGTCAAGGGGCCAACGTCCTGACTTTC. V gene TRBV29-1 combines with J gene TRBJ2-6; D is uncertain. Germline V gene lookup returns CDR1 SQVTM and CDR2 ANQGSEA. The CDR3 spans 11 residues. V was cut by 7 bases and J by 4 bases, with 5 bases left in between.

This clonotype was found a few times. CDR3 nucleotides: TGTGCCAGCAGTTTGGACCAGAGCTCCTACAATGAGCAGTACTTC. The encoded protein is CASSLDQSSYNEQYF. The chain joins TRBV28 to TRBJ2-1; no clear D gene. The J call could be wrong; TRBJ2-7 is a better fit for the DNA end. The germline CDR1 and CDR2 sequences are MDHEN and SYDVKM. This CDR3 contains 15 residues.

Worth noting for this clonotype: A much larger clone differs from this one at a single base, so this may be a read error. The V gene is TRBV4-3, the J gene TRBJ2-5, with D uncertain. V was pared by 3 bases and J by 0 bases, with 11 bases between. CDR1 and CDR2 from the germline V gene are LGHNA and YSLEER. The CDR3 loop spans 15 amino acids. The CDR3 protein is CASSHGGENQETQYF. The CDR3, as DNA: TGCGCCAGCAGCCACGGCGGAGAGAACCAAGAGACCCAGTACTTC.

The chain employs TRBV10-3 and TRBJ2-7; D is unresolved. The CDR3 consists of 14 residues. The germline V and J ends were trimmed by 4 bases and 2 bases, with 12 bases remaining between them. The germline CDR1 and CDR2 sequences are ENHRY and SYGVKD. CDR3 loop: CAISGDELAYEQYF. Here the CDR3 DNA reads TGTGCCATCAGTGGTGACGAGTTGGCCTACGAGCAGTACTTC.

This clonotype turned up a few times. J is TRBJ2-3 and V is TRBV28; a possible D gene is TRBD1 (6 bases). Germline assignment: CDR1 MDHEN and CDR2 SYDVKM. Trimming pared 4 bases from V and 5 bases from J, leaving 16 bases between. The CDR3 loop spans 15 amino acids. This CDR3 is CASSSPLWGLDTQYF. CDR3 bases: TGTGCCAGCAGTTCCCCCCTTTGGGGGCTAGATACGCAGTATTTT.